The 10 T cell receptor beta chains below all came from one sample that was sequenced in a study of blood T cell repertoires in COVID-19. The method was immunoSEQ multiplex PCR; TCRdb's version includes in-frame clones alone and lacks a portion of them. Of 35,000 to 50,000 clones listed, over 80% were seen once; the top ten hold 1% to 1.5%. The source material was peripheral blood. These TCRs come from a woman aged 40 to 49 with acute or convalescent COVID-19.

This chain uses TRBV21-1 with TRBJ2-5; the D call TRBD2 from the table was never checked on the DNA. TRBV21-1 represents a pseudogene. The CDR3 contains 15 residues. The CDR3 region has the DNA TGTGCCAGCAGCAAAGGAGGAGGGGAGAAGGAGACCCAGTACTTC. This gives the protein CASSKGGGEKETQYF.

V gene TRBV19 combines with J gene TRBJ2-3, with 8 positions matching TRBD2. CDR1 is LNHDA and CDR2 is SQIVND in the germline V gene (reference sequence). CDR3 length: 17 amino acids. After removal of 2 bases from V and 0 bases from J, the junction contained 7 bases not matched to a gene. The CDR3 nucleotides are TGTGCCAGTAGTATATTGCGGGGGGACTCTAGCACAGATACGCAGTATTTT. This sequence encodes CASSILRGDSSTDTQYF.

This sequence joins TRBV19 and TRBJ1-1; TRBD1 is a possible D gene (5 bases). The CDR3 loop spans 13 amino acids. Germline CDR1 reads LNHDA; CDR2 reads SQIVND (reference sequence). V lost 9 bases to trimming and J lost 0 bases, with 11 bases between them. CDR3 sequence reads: CASRDFLNTEAFF. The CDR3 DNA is TGTGCCAGCCGGGACTTTCTGAACACTGAAGCTTTCTTT.

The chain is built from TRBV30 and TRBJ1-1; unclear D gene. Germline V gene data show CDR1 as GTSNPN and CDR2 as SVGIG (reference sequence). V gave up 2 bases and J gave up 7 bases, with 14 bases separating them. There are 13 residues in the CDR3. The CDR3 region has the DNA TGTGCCTGGAGTACGACACGGGGTCGTGAAGCTTTCTTT. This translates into CAWSTTRGREAFF.

CDR3 sequence (DNA): TGTGCCAGTACCGGGACTACCTACAATGAGCAGTTCTTC. Its translation is CASTGTTYNEQFF. This chain connects TRBV13 to TRBJ2-1; 7 nucleotides line up with TRBD2. The CDR3 has 13 residues. Germline values: CDR1 PRHDT, CDR2 FYEKMQ (reference sequence). V was pared by 9 bases and J by 2 bases, with 4 bases of the junction left unmatched. The complete variable domain, with remaining parts taken from reference TRBV13 and TRBJ2-1, reads AAGVIQSPRHLIKEKRETATLKCYPIPRHDTVYWYQQGPGQDPQFLISFYEKMQSDKGSIPDRFSAQQFSDYHSELNMSSLELGDSALYFCASTGTTYNEQFFGPGTRLTVL.

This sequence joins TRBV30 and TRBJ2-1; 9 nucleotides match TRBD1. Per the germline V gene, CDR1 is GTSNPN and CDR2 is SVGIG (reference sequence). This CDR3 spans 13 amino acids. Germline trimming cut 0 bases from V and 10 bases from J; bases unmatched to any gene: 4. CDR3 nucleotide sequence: TGTGCCTGGAGTGTAGGACAGGGGATCGAGCAGTTCTTC. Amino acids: CAWSVGQGIEQFF. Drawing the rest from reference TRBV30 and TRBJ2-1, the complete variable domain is SQTIHQWPATLVQPVGSPLSLECTVEGTSNPNLYWYRQAAGRGLQLLFYSVGIGQISSEVPQNLSASRPQDRQFILSSKKLLLSDSGFYLCAWSVGQGIEQFFGPGTRLTVL.

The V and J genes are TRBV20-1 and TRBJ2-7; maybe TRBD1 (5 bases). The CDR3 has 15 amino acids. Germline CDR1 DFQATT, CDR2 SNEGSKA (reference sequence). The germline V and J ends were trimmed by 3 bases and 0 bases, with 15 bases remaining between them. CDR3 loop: CSASSTDKSSYEQYF. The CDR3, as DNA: TGCAGTGCTAGTTCGACAGACAAGAGCTCCTACGAGCAGTACTTC.

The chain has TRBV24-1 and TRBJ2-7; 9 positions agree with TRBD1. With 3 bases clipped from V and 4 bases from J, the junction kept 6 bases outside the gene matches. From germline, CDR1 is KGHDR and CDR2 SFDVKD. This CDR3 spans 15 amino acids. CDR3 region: CATSDPTGGKYEQYF. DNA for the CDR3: TGTGCCACCAGTGATCCCACAGGGGGCAAGTACGAGCAGTACTTC.

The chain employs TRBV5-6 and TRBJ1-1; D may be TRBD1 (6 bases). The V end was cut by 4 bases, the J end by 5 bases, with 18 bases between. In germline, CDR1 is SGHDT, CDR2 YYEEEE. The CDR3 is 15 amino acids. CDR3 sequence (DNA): TGTGCCAGCAGCCGGGGATCAGGGGAGGGAACTGAAGCTTTCTTT. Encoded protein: CASSRGSGEGTEAFF.

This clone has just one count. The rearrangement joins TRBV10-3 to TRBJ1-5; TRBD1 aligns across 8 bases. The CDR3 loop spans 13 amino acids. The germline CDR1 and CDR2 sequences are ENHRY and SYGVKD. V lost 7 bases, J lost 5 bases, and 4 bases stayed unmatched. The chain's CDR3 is CAITDRGDQPQHF. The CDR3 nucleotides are TGTGCCATCACCGACAGGGGTGATCAGCCCCAGCATTTT.